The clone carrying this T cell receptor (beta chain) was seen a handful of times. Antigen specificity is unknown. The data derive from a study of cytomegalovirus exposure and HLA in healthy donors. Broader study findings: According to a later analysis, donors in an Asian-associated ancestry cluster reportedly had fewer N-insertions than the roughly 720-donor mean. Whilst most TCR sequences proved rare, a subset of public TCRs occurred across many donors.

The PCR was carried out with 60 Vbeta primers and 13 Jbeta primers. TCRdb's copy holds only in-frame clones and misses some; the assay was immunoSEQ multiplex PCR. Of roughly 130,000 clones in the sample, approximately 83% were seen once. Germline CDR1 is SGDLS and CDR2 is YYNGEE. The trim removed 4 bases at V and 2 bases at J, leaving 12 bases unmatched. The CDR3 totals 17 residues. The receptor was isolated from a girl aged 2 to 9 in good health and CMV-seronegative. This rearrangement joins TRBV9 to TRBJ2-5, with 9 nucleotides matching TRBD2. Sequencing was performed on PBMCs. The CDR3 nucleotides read TGTGCCAGCAGCTCCATGAGGGGGACTAGCAATCAAGAGACCCAGTACTTC. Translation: CASSSMRGTSNQETQYF.